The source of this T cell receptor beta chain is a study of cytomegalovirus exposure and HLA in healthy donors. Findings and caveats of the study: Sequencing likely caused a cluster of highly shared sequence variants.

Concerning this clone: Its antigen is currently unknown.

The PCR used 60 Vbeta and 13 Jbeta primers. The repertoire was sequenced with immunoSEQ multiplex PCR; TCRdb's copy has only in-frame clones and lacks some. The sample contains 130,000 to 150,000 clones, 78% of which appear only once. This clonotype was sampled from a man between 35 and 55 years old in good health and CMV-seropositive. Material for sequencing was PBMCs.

The CDR3 is CASSYSRQLGETQYF. The CDR3 region has the DNA TGTGCCAGCAGTTACTCAAGACAGCTAGGGGAGACCCAGTACTTC. V gene TRBV6-5 combines with J gene TRBJ2-5, with D perhaps TRBD1 (5 bases). The length of the CDR3 is 15 residues. Deletions cut 0 bases from V and 5 bases from J, with 13 bases between. Germline loops: CDR1 MNHEY, CDR2 SVGAGI.